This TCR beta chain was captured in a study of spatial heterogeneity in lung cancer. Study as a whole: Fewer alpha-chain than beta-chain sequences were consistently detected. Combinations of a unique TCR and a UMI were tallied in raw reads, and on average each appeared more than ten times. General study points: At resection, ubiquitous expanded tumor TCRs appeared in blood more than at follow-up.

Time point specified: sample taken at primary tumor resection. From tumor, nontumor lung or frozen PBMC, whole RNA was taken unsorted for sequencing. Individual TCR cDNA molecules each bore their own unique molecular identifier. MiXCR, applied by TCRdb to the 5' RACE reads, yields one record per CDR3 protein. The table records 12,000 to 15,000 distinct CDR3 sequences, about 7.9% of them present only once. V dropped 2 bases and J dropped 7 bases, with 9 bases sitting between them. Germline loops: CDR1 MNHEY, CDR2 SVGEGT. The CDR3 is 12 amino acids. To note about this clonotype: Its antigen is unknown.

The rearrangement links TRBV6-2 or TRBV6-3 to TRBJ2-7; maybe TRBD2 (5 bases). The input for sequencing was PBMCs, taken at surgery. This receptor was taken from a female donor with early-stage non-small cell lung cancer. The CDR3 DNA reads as TGTGCCAGCAGTTACGCGGGCCGGGAGCAGTACTTC. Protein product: CASSYAGREQYF.